This is a list of T cell receptor beta chains from one sample in a study of T cells in Graves' hyperthyroidism and ophthalmopathy. MiXCR, run by TCRdb on the multiplex PCR reads, gives a single entry per CDR3 protein. The sample shows 600,000 or so distinct CDR3 sequences, 13% to 15% of them seen only once. Material for sequencing was blood. The receptors were sampled from a woman aged 50 to 60 with Graves' ophthalmopathy. CDR3s include the opening cysteine and the closing phenylalanine or tryptophan. D genes are given only for firm matches. Clone size is stated in some rows and not others, as once, few, many or a class when expanded.

>TRBJ2-2|13|many|-|TRBV5-1
CASSPGETGELFF
TGCGCCAGCAGCCCAGGGGAGACCGGGGAGCTGTTTTTT
>TRBJ2-1|15|many|-|TRBV12-3/TRBV12-4
CASRKGGSSYNEQFF
TGTGCCAGCCGGAAGGGGGGGAGCTCCTACAATGAGCAGTTCTTC
>TRBJ1-5|15|many|TRBD1|TRBV28
CASSPGQGRFQPQHF
TGTGCCAGCAGCCCCGGACAGGGTAGGTTCCAGCCCCAGCATTTT
>TRBJ2-3|15|many|TRBD1|TRBV11-3
CASSFATGGTDTQYF
TGTGCCAGCAGCTTTGCGACAGGGGGCACAGATACGCAGTATTTT
>TRBJ2-3|14|-|-|TRBV28
CASTQAPRTDTQYF
TGTGCCAGCACCCAAGCCCCCCGCACAGATACGCAGTATTTT
>TRBJ1-5|13|few|-|TRBV6-1
CASSNRSNQPQHF
TGTGCCAGCAGCAATAGAAGCAATCAGCCCCAGCATTTT
>TRBJ2-3|16|many|TRBD1|TRBV7-8
CASSLVGTEDTDTQYF
TGTGCCAGCAGCTTAGTTGGGACAGAAGACACAGATACGCAGTATTTT
>TRBJ2-3|15|many|-|TRBV7-3
CASSLRAGITDTQYF
TGTGCCAGCAGCTTAAGGGCAGGGATTACAGATACGCAGTATTTT
>TRBJ2-5|14|many|-|TRBV28
CASSEQGRAETQYF
TGTGCCAGCAGTGAACAGGGGAGGGCGGAGACCCAGTACTTC
>TRBJ1-5|16|few|-|TRBV15
CATSRDQGGLGQPQHF
TGTGCCACCAGCAGAGATCAAGGGGGGCTAGGTCAGCCCCAGCATTTT
>TRBJ1-1|14|many|-|TRBV15
CATSKPSENTEAFF
TGTGCCACCAGCAAACCCTCAGAGAACACTGAAGCTTTCTTT
>TRBJ2-5|13|many|-|TRBV5-6
CASAPEGLETQYF
TGTGCCAGCGCCCCGGAGGGCCTTGAGACCCAGTACTTC
>TRBJ1-4|13|many|-|TRBV18
CASSPDGGEKLFF
TGTGCCAGCTCACCGGATGGGGGCGAAAAACTGTTTTTT
>TRBJ2-5|13|-|TRBD2|TRBV6-5
CASRLAGGETQYF
TGTGCCAGCAGATTAGCGGGAGGAGAGACCCAGTACTTC
>TRBJ2-2|15|many|-|TRBV7-9
CALGGTVDNTGELFF
TGTGCCCTCGGGGGGACAGTCGATAACACCGGGGAGCTGTTTTTT
>TRBJ2-7|13|-|-|TRBV5-5
CASSFGVTSEQYF
TGTGCCAGCAGCTTTGGGGTGACCTCCGAGCAGTACTTC
>TRBJ1-5|15|many|-|TRBV2
CASTGSGGRDQPQHF
TGTGCCAGCACAGGTAGCGGGGGAAGGGATCAGCCCCAGCATTTT
>TRBJ2-7|14|-|-|TRBV9
CASSATGRTYEQYF
TGTGCCAGCAGCGCGACGGGACGGACCTACGAGCAGTACTTC
>TRBJ2-4|12|few|-|TRBV15
CATSRVEEGQYF
TGTGCCACCAGCAGAGTCGAGGAGGGTCAGTACTTC
>TRBJ2-7|15|many|-|TRBV7-9
CASSLAGTSSYAQYF
TGTGCCAGCAGCTTAGCGGGGACATCTTCCTACGCGCAGTACTTC
>TRBJ2-1|15|-|TRBD2|TRBV29-1
CSVESGGLSYNEQFF
TGCAGCGTTGAGTCGGGGGGGCTATCCTACAATGAGCAGTTCTTC
>TRBJ2-5|15|many|TRBD2|TRBV5-1
CASSRLAGDQETQYF
TGCGCCAGCAGCCGACTAGCGGGGGACCAAGAGACCCAGTACTTC
>TRBJ2-5|17|-|TRBD2|TRBV27
CASSPSGRASVTKTQYF
TGTGCCAGCAGTCCTAGCGGGAGGGCCTCAGTCACAAAGACCCAGTACTTC
>TRBJ2-2|13|-|-|TRBV29-1
CTATSGNTGELFF
TGCACCGCTACAAGTGGGAACACCGGGGAGCTGTTTTTT
>TRBJ2-3|15|-|TRBD2|TRBV28
CASSFLGTSADTQYF
TGTGCCAGCAGTTTCCTCGGGACTAGTGCGGATACGCAGTATTTT
>TRBJ2-5|16|-|TRBD2|TRBV5-1
CASSSGLAGVAETQYF
TGCGCCAGCAGCTCCGGACTAGCGGGAGTGGCAGAGACCCAGTACTTC
>TRBJ2-1|15|once|TRBD1|TRBV19
CASSIQGALWNEQFF
TGTGCCAGTAGTATTCAGGGGGCTCTCTGGAATGAGCAGTTCTTC
>TRBJ2-5|14|many|-|TRBV27
CASSLWGSQETQYF
TGTGCCAGCAGTTTATGGGGAAGCCAAGAGACCCAGTACTTC
>TRBJ1-5|14|many|-|TRBV20-1
CSAPGTDSNQPQHF
TGCAGTGCTCCCGGGACGGATAGCAATCAGCCCCAGCATTTT
>TRBJ2-7|13|many|-|TRBV20-1
CSASLISPYEQYF
TGCAGTGCGTCCTTGATTAGTCCCTACGAGCAGTACTTC
>TRBJ2-1|16|few|TRBD2|TRBV6-5
CASSYSMREVENEQFF
TGTGCCAGCAGTTACTCGATGCGGGAGGTGGAAAATGAGCAGTTCTTC